These 23 T cell receptor beta chains were all obtained from the same sample, sequenced in a study of beta chain features in type 1 diabetes. The entirety of the isolated RNA underwent reverse transcription, so expressed TCRB transcripts were sequenced. Profiled with immunoSEQ multiplex PCR; TCRdb holds only in-frame clones, not every one. This table holds around 350,000 clones, around an eighth found once. The sequenced sample was naive CD4+ T cells from blood. The origin of the receptors is a man between 18 and 29 years old in good health.

This clone has only a few counts. The chain joins TRBV30 to TRBJ2-5, with TRBD2 matching 12 bases. The J call is doubtful: the DNA matches TRBJ2-7 better. Germline CDR1 reads GTSNPN; CDR2 reads SVGIG (reference sequence). CDR3 size: 16 residues. For the CDR3, the DNA is TGTGCCTGGAGTGTCCTCCGGACTAGCGGGGCCTACGAGCAGTACTTC. It is translated as CAWSVLRTSGAYEQYF.

This clone was recorded a few times. The chain recombines TRBV7-9 with TRBJ1-1; 9 nucleotides agree with TRBD1. This CDR3 region has 15 residues. Trimming at V came to 4 bases and at J to 10 bases, leaving 13 bases not matched to a gene. Germline CDR1 is SEHNR and CDR2 is FQNEAQ (reference sequence). The CDR3 spells CASSSPGQGPALAFF. In DNA form, the CDR3 reads TGTGCCAGCAGCTCCCCGGGACAGGGCCCGGCGTTAGCTTTCTTT. Full variable domain (outside the CDR3, taken from reference TRBV7-9 and TRBJ1-1): DTGVSQNPRHKITKRGQNVTFRCDPISEHNRLYWYRQTLGQGPEFLTYFQNEAQLEKSRLLSDRFSAERPKGSFSTLEIQRTEQGDSAMYLCASSSPGQGPALAFFGQGTRLTVV.

This chain links TRBV14 with TRBJ2-5, with D perhaps matching TRBD1 (5 bases). The CDR3 covers 14 residues. The germline CDR1 and CDR2 sequences are SGHDN and FVKESK. Trimming stripped 4 bases from V and 2 bases from J, with 11 bases between. CDR3 DNA sequence: TGTGCCAGCAGCCGGATCCAGGGACAAGAGACCCAGTACTTC. The encoded protein is CASSRIQGQETQYF.

This clone has just a few counts. The chain has TRBV7-3 and TRBJ1-1; D might be TRBD1 (6 bases). V lost 0 bases and J lost 6, with 11 bases in between. The CDR3 runs to 14 residues. Germline values: CDR1 SGHTA, CDR2 FQGTGA. In nucleotides, the CDR3 is TGTGCCAGCAGCTTAACATCAGGGGTCGCTGAAGCTTTCTTT. It is translated as CASSLTSGVAEAFF.

This clone was seen only a few times. V is TRBV11-2 and J is TRBJ1-4; 9 bases line up with TRBD1. The germline V gene encodes CDR1 SGHAT and CDR2 FQNNGV. After removal of 5 bases from V and 7 bases from J, the junction contained 8 bases not matched to a gene. This CDR3 has 15 amino acids. The CDR3 reads CASSKWDRVLEKLFF. CDR3 bases: TGTGCCAGCAGCAAATGGGACAGGGTCCTTGAAAAACTGTTTTTT.

This clone was observed once. The J gene is TRBJ2-1, the V gene TRBV6-6, with TRBD1 matching over 9 bases. Trimming cost V 5 bases and J 12 bases; bases outside gene matches: 14. The CDR3 extends over 15 amino acids. The V gene's germline CDR1 is MNHNY and CDR2 SVGAGI (reference sequence). The CDR3 sequence: CASSTQGDRALGQFF. For the CDR3, the DNA is TGTGCCAGCAGTACTCAGGGGGACAGGGCCCTCGGGCAGTTCTTC.

The V and J genes are TRBV30 and TRBJ2-1; no reliable D call. Looked up from germline, CDR1 is GTSNPN and CDR2 is SVGIG (reference sequence). The length of the CDR3 is 13 residues. The V and J ends lost 2 bases and 10 bases respectively, with 15 bases between them. The DNA for the CDR3 is TGTGCCTGGAGTACCCCCCGAGTGAGGGAGCAGTTCTTC. Protein sequence: CAWSTPRVREQFF. Full variable domain (rest looked up from reference TRBV30 and TRBJ2-1): SQTIHQWPATLVQPVGSPLSLECTVEGTSNPNLYWYRQAAGRGLQLLFYSVGIGQISSEVPQNLSASRPQDRQFILSSKKLLLSDSGFYLCAWSTPRVREQFFGPGTRLTVL.

V and J are TRBV28 and TRBJ2-7, with 7 bases that match TRBD1. Trimming removed 2 bases from V and 5 bases from J; junction bases left unmatched: 6. This CDR3 has 14 amino acids. CDR1 MDHEN and CDR2 SYDVKM come from the germline V gene. The CDR3 bases are TGTGCCAGCAGTTTACCAGACAGGGTCAACGAGCAGTACTTC. Translation: CASSLPDRVNEQYF.

There are a few counts of this clone. This chain joins TRBV5-1 and TRBJ2-1; D might be TRBD2 (5 bases). CDR3 length: 16 residues. The V and J ends lost 0 bases and 4 bases respectively, with 14 bases between them. The germline gives CDR1 SGHRS, CDR2 YFSETQ. The CDR3 coding sequence is TGCGCCAGCAGCTTGGAGATTGTAGCGAAATACAATGAGCAGTTCTTC. Protein product: CASSLEIVAKYNEQFF.

This clone was observed a handful of times. The chain joins TRBV19 to TRBJ1-2; no clear D gene. V was clipped by 0 bases and J by 6 bases, with 11 bases between them. The CDR3 length is 14 residues. Germline assignment: CDR1 LNHDA and CDR2 SQIVND (reference sequence). CDR3 amino acids: CASSIDLAVHGYTF. The CDR3 nucleotides are TGTGCCAGTAGTATAGATCTTGCAGTCCATGGCTACACCTTC.

CDR3 coding DNA: TGTGCCAGCAGTTTAGGGGACAGGGGCGAGCAGTACTTC. It specifies CASSLGDRGEQYF. The chain joins TRBV28 to TRBJ2-7, with 10 bases matching TRBD1. Unmatched junction bases numbered 1, after V lost 2 bases and J lost 6 bases. The V gene's germline CDR1 is MDHEN and CDR2 SYDVKM. The CDR3 has 13 amino acids.

This clone was seen more than once but under ten times. The chain has TRBV25-1 and TRBJ2-2, with D hard to call. This CDR3 has 15 residues. Germline CDR1 MGHDK, CDR2 SYGVNS. V dropped 5 bases and J dropped 1 base, with 11 bases sitting between them. The DNA for the CDR3 is TGTGCCAGCAGTCTTTTACAGATGAACACCGGGGAGCTGTTTTTT. Protein product: CASSLLQMNTGELFF. Full variable domain (outside the CDR3, taken from reference TRBV25-1 and TRBJ2-2): EADIYQTPRYLVIGTGKKITLECSQTMGHDKMYWYQQDPGMELHLIHYSYGVNSTEKGDLSSESTVSRIRTEHFPLTLESARPSHTSQYLCASSLLQMNTGELFFGEGSRLTVL.

The chain uses TRBV5-1 and TRBJ2-7, with 8 bases aligning to TRBD1. Germline V lookup: CDR1 SGHRS, CDR2 YFSETQ. V gave up 0 bases and J gave up 4 bases; unmatched junction bases: 9. The length of the CDR3 is 16 residues. Here the CDR3 DNA reads TGCGCCAGCAGCTTGGGACCGGGACAGGAGAAATACGAGCAGTACTTC. It specifies CASSLGPGQEKYEQYF.

The rearrangement uses TRBV7-9 and TRBJ1-1; 7 nucleotides agree with TRBD1. The germline CDR1 and CDR2 sequences are SEHNR and FQNEAQ (reference sequence). This CDR3 spans 13 amino acids. V lost 7 bases to trimming and J lost 4 bases; unmatched junction nucleotides: 6. The CDR3 nucleotides are TGTGCCAGCAAACTCAGGGGGAGCACTGAAGCTTTCTTT. Its protein is CASKLRGSTEAFF.

The chain uses TRBV28 and TRBJ2-7; TRBD2 matches at 7 bases. From germline, CDR1 is MDHEN and CDR2 SYDVKM. V was pared by 7 bases and J by 4 bases, with 13 bases of the junction left unmatched. The CDR3 sequence is 15 residues long. This CDR3 reads CASKVGGRAAYEQYF. As DNA, the CDR3 is TGTGCCAGCAAAGTTGGAGGGAGGGCCGCGTACGAGCAGTACTTC.

The chain has TRBV5-6 and TRBJ2-5, with 7 bases lining up with TRBD2. In germline, CDR1 is SGHDT, CDR2 YYEEEE. Unmatched junction bases numbered 14, after V lost 3 bases and J lost 0 bases. CDR3 size: 18 residues. The CDR3 region is CASSSIMSSGAYQETQYF. CDR3 nucleotide sequence: TGTGCCAGCAGCTCGATAATGTCTAGCGGAGCGTACCAAGAGACCCAGTACTTC. The full variable domain, rest sourced from reference TRBV5-6 and TRBJ2-5, is DAGVTQSPTHLIKTRGQQVTLRCSPKSGHDTVSWYQQALGQGPQFIFQYYEEEERQRGNFPDRFSGHQFPNYSSELNVNALLLGDSALYLCASSSIMSSGAYQETQYFGPGTRLLVL.

This clone was seen more than once but under ten times. V gene TRBV9 combines with J gene TRBJ1-2; 9 nucleotides align to TRBD1. CDR1 SGDLS and CDR2 YYNGEE come from the germline V gene. This CDR3 has 15 residues. The junction had 4 bases not matched to a gene; V was cut back by 0 bases and J by 4 bases. The CDR3 DNA follows: TGTGCCAGCAGCGTAGTAGGACAGGGGCCCTATGGCTACACCTTC. Its protein product is CASSVVGQGPYGYTF.

V and J are TRBV5-6 and TRBJ2-7, with D possibly TRBD2 on 6 matching bases. The length of the CDR3 is 16 residues. V shed 4 bases and J shed 7 bases, with 24 bases lying between them. Germline loops: CDR1 SGHDT, CDR2 YYEEEE. For the CDR3, the DNA is TGTGCCAGCAGCCCTTACGGGACTTCCCGTACGATAGAGCAGTACTTC. Translation gives CASSPYGTSRTIEQYF.

This clone was detected many times. This chain connects TRBV29-1 to TRBJ1-1, with D tentatively TRBD1 (6 bases). Germline V lookup: CDR1 SQVTM, CDR2 ANQGSEA. The CDR3 spans 12 residues. Trimming stripped 7 bases from V and 0 bases from J, with 9 bases between. The CDR3 sequence: CSGGQMNTEAFF. The CDR3 DNA reads TGCAGCGGTGGACAGATGAACACTGAAGCTTTCTTT.

This clone has a handful of counts. The J gene is TRBJ1-4, the V gene TRBV7-2; D is unresolved. Trimming cost V 4 bases and J 5 bases, with 11 bases left between them. This CDR3 region has 14 residues. Germline CDR1 reads SGHTA; CDR2 reads FQGNSA. CDR3 sequence reads: CASSYAGVNEKLFF. CDR3 bases: TGTGCCAGCAGCTACGCCGGGGTAAATGAAAAACTGTTTTTT.

In its sample, this clone was seen a few times. V gene TRBV7-9 combines with J gene TRBJ2-1; D might be TRBD2 (6 bases). Per the germline V gene, CDR1 is SEHNR and CDR2 is FQNEAQ (reference sequence). The germline V and J ends were trimmed by 8 bases and 14 bases, with 16 bases remaining between them. CDR3 length equals 11 residues. CDR3 loop: CASDTREMKFF. CDR3 nucleotides: TGTGCCAGCGATACTCGGGAGATGAAGTTCTTC.

This clone was seen a few times. This chain uses TRBV5-4 with TRBJ2-5, with TRBD2 matching 10 bases. Per the germline V gene, CDR1 is SGHNT and CDR2 is YYREEE (reference sequence). The CDR3 has 17 residues. V gave up 0 bases and J gave up 5 bases; unmatched junction bases: 10. The CDR3 sequence: CASSLAGSGGFRETQYF. The CDR3 coding sequence is TGTGCCAGCAGCTTGGCCGGTAGCGGGGGGTTTCGGGAGACCCAGTACTTC.

V is TRBV5-1 and J is TRBJ1-1, with 9 bases aligning to TRBD1. V trimming: 0 bases; J trimming: 6 bases; junction bases outside the gene matches: 6. The germline CDR1 and CDR2 sequences are SGHRS and YFSETQ. This CDR3 contains 15 residues. The CDR3 nucleotides are TGCGCCAGCAGCTTGGATCTAGACAGGGGGGCTGAAGCTTTCTTT. This encodes CASSLDLDRGAEAFF.